These 7 T cell receptor beta chains came from one sample sequenced in a study of blood T cell repertoires in COVID-19. TCRdb keeps only in-frame clones here, not all; method: immunoSEQ multiplex PCR. The sample lists approximately 200,000 clones; 70% to 90% were seen once. Material for sequencing was PBMCs or T cells enriched from blood (not recorded which). Receptors were obtained from a young man who had recovered from COVID-19.

In its sample, this clone was seen once. V usage is TRBV29-1 and J usage is TRBJ1-1; D is unclear. The CDR3 consists of 12 residues. The germline V and J ends were trimmed by 5 bases and 5 bases, with 12 bases remaining between them. Germline lookup yields CDR1 SQVTM and CDR2 ANQGSEA. CDR3: CSVRSGETEAFF. CDR3 sequence (DNA): TGCAGCGTTAGGAGCGGGGAAACTGAAGCTTTCTTT.

The chain recombines TRBV2 with TRBJ1-4, with a tentative D call TRBD1 (5 bases). This CDR3 is built from 14 residues. The germline gives CDR1 SNHLY, CDR2 FYNNEI. V was clipped by 6 bases and J by 4 bases, with 12 bases between them. Here the CDR3 reads CASRQGAINEKLFF. CDR3 bases: TGTGCCAGCAGGCAGGGCGCAATTAATGAAAAACTGTTTTTT. Full variable domain (remainder filled in from reference TRBV2 and TRBJ1-4): EPEVTQTPSHQVTQMGQEVILRCVPISNHLYFYWYRQILGQKVEFLVSFYNNEISEKSEIFDDQFSVERPDGSNFTLKIRSTKLEDSAMYFCASRQGAINEKLFFGSGTQLSVL.

The chain links TRBV18 to TRBJ2-1, with 9 bases matching TRBD2. This CDR3 has 17 amino acids. Germline assignment: CDR1 KGHSH and CDR2 LQKENI. The V and J ends lost 2 bases and 8 bases, in that order; junction bases with no gene match: 13. The CDR3 nucleotides are TGTGCCAGCTCACCATGGAGTAGCGGGAGTACGGTTCATGAGCAGTTCTTC. Amino acids: CASSPWSSGSTVHEQFF.

CDR3 nucleotides: TGTGCCAGCAGCGTAGGACTAGCGGTTAACTCCTACGAGCAGTACTTC. Encoded protein: CASSVGLAVNSYEQYF. The genes are TRBV9 and TRBJ2-7; 9 nucleotides line up with TRBD2. With 0 bases clipped from V and 0 bases from J, the junction kept 4 bases outside the gene matches. There are 16 residues in the CDR3. Looked up from germline, CDR1 is SGDLS and CDR2 is YYNGEE. The full variable domain, in which reference TRBV9 and TRBJ2-7 provide the parts outside the CDR3, is DSGVTQTPKHLITATGQRVTLRCSPRSGDLSVYWYQQSLDQGLQFLIQYYNGEERAKGNILERFSAQQFPDLHSELNLSSLELGDSALYFCASSVGLAVNSYEQYFGPGTRLTVT.

This rearrangement joins TRBV7-9 to TRBJ1-1; D perhaps matches TRBD1 (5 bases). V was shortened by 4 bases and J by 4 bases, with 13 bases between the two germline ends. The CDR3 loop spans 14 amino acids. Germline loops: CDR1 SEHNR, CDR2 FQNEAQ (reference sequence). The CDR3 here is CASSSQGVGTEAFF. Written as DNA, the CDR3 is TGTGCCAGCAGCTCCCAGGGTGTTGGCACTGAAGCTTTCTTT.

This chain joins TRBV10-3 and TRBJ2-1; D possibly corresponds to TRBD1 (5 bases). Germline loops: CDR1 ENHRY, CDR2 SYGVKD. The CDR3 is 13 amino acids. Trimming removed 6 bases from V and 14 bases from J, with 20 bases in between. The CDR3 nucleotides read TGTGCCATCAGGGGGCCGGACGACGTAACGGAGTTCTTC. Translation gives CAIRGPDDVTEFF.

The gene calls are TRBV30 and TRBJ1-6; TRBD1 is a possible D gene (5 bases). Trimming took off 2 bases at V and 10 bases at J, with 12 bases between the two ends. CDR1 and CDR2 (germline): GTSNPN, SVGIG (reference sequence). This CDR3 spans 13 amino acids. The CDR3 sequence: CAWSQGPGSPLHF. DNA of the CDR3: TGTGCCTGGAGTCAGGGTCCCGGGTCACCCCTCCACTTT. Supplemented by reference TRBV30 and TRBJ1-6, the full variable domain reads SQTIHQWPATLVQPVGSPLSLECTVEGTSNPNLYWYRQAAGRGLQLLFYSVGIGQISSEVPQNLSASRPQDRQFILSSKKLLLSDSGFYLCAWSQGPGSPLHFGNGTRLTVT.